Listed below are T cell receptor beta chains from one sample, sequenced in a study of T cell responses to AZD1222 COVID-19 vaccine. The protocol was immunoSEQ multiplex PCR, while the TCRdb copy is restricted to in-frame clones and leaves out a portion. Of 140,000 to 150,000 clones detected, about 91% appear once; the ten largest clones hold 1.4% to 1.5%. The sequencing used peripheral blood, collected on day 0 of AZD1222 vaccination. The receptor set was obtained from an adult in good health. Each CDR3 is given with its conserved first and last residue. A D gene is named only where the DNA matches it firmly. The size entry is marked missing in some rows and otherwise reads once, few, many or a size class.

j_call | v_call | clone_size | d_call | cdr3_aa | cdr3_nt
TRBJ1-6 | TRBV9 | few | - | CASGGLGNSPLHF | TGTGCCAGCGGGGGTCTCGGTAATTCACCCCTCCACTTT
TRBJ2-1 | TRBV12-3/TRBV12-4 | - | - | CASTQNNEQFF | TGTGCCAGCACCCAGAACAATGAGCAGTTCTTC
TRBJ1-2 | TRBV16 | - | TRBD1 | CASSQSMVLRRDRNYGYTF | TGTGCCAGCAGCCAATCAATGGTTCTGCGAAGGGACAGGAACTATGGCTACACCTTC
TRBJ1-6 | TRBV19 | - | - | CASTRTLTYNSPLHF | TGTGCCAGTACCAGGACACTGACCTATAATTCACCCCTCCACTTT
TRBJ2-7 | TRBV19 | - | - | CASSTDLESSYEQYF | TGTGCCAGTAGCACGGACCTAGAGAGCTCCTACGAGCAGTACTTC
TRBJ2-3 | TRBV4-3 | - | - | CASSQTPERSTQYF | TGCGCCAGCAGCCAGACCCCCGAGCGATCTACGCAGTATTTT
TRBJ1-1 | TRBV12-3/TRBV12-4 | - | - | CASRPMNTEAFF | TGTGCCAGCAGACCTATGAACACTGAAGCTTTCTTT
TRBJ2-1 | TRBV7-3 | - | TRBD1 | CASTSWVAGTGSSNEQFF | TGTGCCAGCACCTCCTGGGTCGCGGGGACAGGGTCATCAAATGAGCAGTTCTTC
TRBJ1-6 | TRBV11-2 | - | - | CASSLVQGANSPLHF | TGTGCCAGCAGCTTAGTACAGGGAGCGAATTCACCCCTCCACTTT
TRBJ2-5 | TRBV7-2 | - | - | CASSQRGGRGRETQYF | TGTGCCAGCAGTCAGAGGGGGGGGCGCGGGAGAGAGACCCAGTACTTC
TRBJ1-6 | TRBV7-2 | - | - | CASSLGRPNSPLHF | TGTGCCAGCAGCTTAGGGAGACCGAATTCACCCCTCCACTTT
TRBJ1-5 | TRBV19 | - | - | CASRQGPNQPQHF | TGTGCCAGTAGACAGGGTCCCAATCAGCCCCAGCATTTT
TRBJ1-3 | TRBV24-1 | - | TRBD1 | CATTVRQGVLQSGNTIYF | TGTGCCACCACCGTCCGACAGGGGGTTCTCCAATCTGGAAACACCATATATTTT
TRBJ1-2 | TRBV25-1 | once | TRBD1 | CASRGGQGGDGYTF | TGTGCCAGCAGGGGAGGACAGGGTGGTGATGGCTACACCTTC
TRBJ1-1 | TRBV18 | - | - | CASSPTVGAQNTEAFF | TGTGCCAGCTCACCTACTGTCGGGGCGCAGAACACTGAAGCTTTCTTT
TRBJ1-3 | TRBV28 | - | - | CASSNRDKGSTGNTIYF | TGTGCCAGCAGTAACCGGGACAAGGGATCCACTGGAAACACCATATATTTT
TRBJ2-7 | TRBV9 | - | - | CASSPRAGSYEQYF | TGTGCCAGCAGCCCCAGGGCCGGAAGCTACGAGCAGTACTTC
TRBJ1-4 | TRBV11-2 | - | TRBD1 | CASTRTGREKLFF | TGTGCCAGCACCAGGACAGGGAGGGAAAAACTGTTTTTT